The 24 T cell receptor beta chains reported below all come from one sample, sequenced in a study of T cell responses to AZD1222 COVID-19 vaccine. Assay: immunoSEQ multiplex PCR; the TCRdb copy retains only in-frame clones and omits some. Here the sample spans around 120,000 clones, about 90% being singletons. This specimen was peripheral blood, taken on day 0 of AZD1222 vaccination. The origin of the receptors is an adult in good health.

This chain joins TRBV14 and TRBJ2-3; 9 bases align to TRBD2. V lost 1 base and J lost 1; bases outside the gene matches: 0. From germline, CDR1 is SGHDN and CDR2 FVKESK. The CDR3 has 15 amino acids. The CDR3 region is CASSQASGGTDTQYF. The CDR3 DNA sequence: TGTGCCAGCAGCCAAGCTAGCGGGGGCACAGATACGCAGTATTTT. The full variable domain, completed using reference TRBV14 and TRBJ2-3, is EAGVTQFPSHSVIEKGQTVTLRCDPISGHDNLYWYRRVMGKEIKFLLHFVKESKQDESGMPNNRFLAERTGGTYSTLKVQPAELEDSGVYFCASSQASGGTDTQYFGPGTRLTVL.

The chain employs TRBV30 and TRBJ2-1; possibly TRBD1 for D (6 bases). The V gene's germline CDR1 is GTSNPN and CDR2 SVGIG (reference sequence). This CDR3 is built from 14 residues. V gave up 5 bases and J gave up 4 bases, with 15 bases separating them. CDR3 coding DNA: TGTGCCTGGTGGGAAGGGGGAGCGTACAATGAGCAGTTCTTC. This encodes CAWWEGGAYNEQFF.

This rearrangement joins TRBV4-3 to TRBJ2-5; D tentatively reads TRBD1 or TRBD2 (5 bases each). The CDR3 has 15 residues. Germline V gene data show CDR1 as LGHNA and CDR2 as YSLEER. V gave up 0 bases and J gave up 5 bases, with 13 bases separating them. The CDR3 here is CASSQERGSLETQYF. The CDR3 region has the DNA TGCGCCAGCAGCCAAGAGAGGGGTAGCCTGGAGACCCAGTACTTC.

The rearrangement uses TRBV10-1 and TRBJ1-4; D is ambiguous. The CDR3 runs 11 residues. The germline V and J ends were trimmed by 3 bases and 8 bases, with 4 bases remaining between them. The germline V gene has CDR1 WNHNN and CDR2 SYGVQD (reference sequence). The CDR3 DNA sequence: TGCGCCAGCAGTGACGGCGAAAAACTGTTTTTT. Translation: CASSDGEKLFF.

The rearrangement joins TRBV4-3 to TRBJ1-3; weak D call: TRBD1 (6 bases). Per the germline V gene, CDR1 is LGHNA and CDR2 is YSLEER. V was shortened by 4 bases and J by 2 bases, with 12 bases between the two germline ends. The CDR3 is 15 residues long. The CDR3 bases are TGCGCCAGCAGCCCTGGAGCAGGGGCTGGAAACACCATATATTTT. This encodes CASSPGAGAGNTIYF.

The V gene is TRBV7-2, the J gene TRBJ2-5, with 7 bases aligning to TRBD1. CDR1 and CDR2 (germline): SGHTA, FQGNSA. The CDR3 sequence is 15 residues long. J was trimmed by 5 bases and V by 1 base; bases with no gene match: 7. Written as DNA, the CDR3 is TGTGCCAGCAGCTTAGTAGGACAGGCCCGGGAGACCCAGTACTTC. Translation gives CASSLVGQARETQYF. Supplemented by reference TRBV7-2 and TRBJ2-5, the full variable domain reads GAGVSQSPSNKVTEKGKDVELRCDPISGHTALYWYRQSLGQGLEFLIYFQGNSAPDKSGLPSDRFSAERTGGSVSTLTIQRTQQEDSAVYLCASSLVGQARETQYFGPGTRLLVL.

A note on this clone: Mismatch with germline at one junction end may stem from a read error. The chain uses TRBV20-1 and TRBJ1-1, with D maybe TRBD1 (5 bases). The CDR3 loop spans 11 amino acids. From germline, CDR1 is DFQATT and CDR2 SNEGSKA (reference sequence). DNA for the CDR3: TGCAGTGCTAGAGATAGCGATATAACAGGATTT. Translating it yields CSARDSDITGF.

The rearrangement joins TRBV12-3 or TRBV12-4 to TRBJ1-3, with a possible D match to TRBD1 (5 bases). There are 13 residues in the CDR3. V lost 3 bases, J lost 3 bases, and 6 bases lay in between. CDR3 sequence reads: CASSFGGGNTIYF. CDR3 nucleotide sequence: TGTGCCAGCAGTTTCGGGGGTGGAAACACCATATATTTT.

V gene TRBV27 combines with J gene TRBJ1-2; a weak D match, TRBD1 (6 bases). The germline V and J ends were trimmed by 6 bases and 2 bases, with 10 bases remaining between them. The CDR3 is made up of 13 amino acids. The germline V gene has CDR1 MNHEY and CDR2 SMNVEV (reference sequence). CDR3 coding DNA: TGTGCCAGCAGAGAGGGGGTCAACTATGGCTACACCTTC. This sequence encodes CASREGVNYGYTF.

V is TRBV7-2 and J is TRBJ2-1; TRBD2 agrees at 12 bases. Germline CDR1 SGHTA, CDR2 FQGNSA. The CDR3 is 15 amino acids. The ends lost 5 bases at V and 5 bases at J; junction bases unmatched: 4. CDR3 nucleotide sequence: TGTGCCAGCAGCCCCCGGACTAGCGGGGACAATGAGCAGTTCTTC. This codes for CASSPRTSGDNEQFF.

The chain employs TRBV7-2 and TRBJ2-3, with 13 bases that match TRBD2. Germline-derived CDR1 and CDR2 are SGHTA and FQGNSA. V shed 6 bases and J 4 bases; nucleotides not matched to a gene: 4. CDR3 length equals 15 residues. The CDR3 reads CASRNGLAGADTQYF. The DNA for the CDR3 is TGTGCCAGCAGGAACGGACTAGCGGGGGCAGATACGCAGTATTTT. The full variable domain, in which reference TRBV7-2 and TRBJ2-3 provide the parts outside the CDR3, is GAGVSQSPSNKVTEKGKDVELRCDPISGHTALYWYRQSLGQGLEFLIYFQGNSAPDKSGLPSDRFSAERTGGSVSTLTIQRTQQEDSAVYLCASRNGLAGADTQYFGPGTRLTVL.

This clone was recorded only once. V gene TRBV6-5 combines with J gene TRBJ1-1, with 7 bases matching TRBD1. The CDR3 is 16 residues long. V lost 2 bases to trimming and J lost 3 bases; unmatched junction nucleotides: 9. Germline assignment: CDR1 MNHEY and CDR2 SVGAGI. The CDR3 DNA is TGTGCCAGCAGTTACCGAACAGGGGCAGGGGACACTGAAGCTTTCTTT. Amino acids: CASSYRTGAGDTEAFF.

This clone occurred a few times. The sample has other DNA sequences that encode this CDR3 too. J is TRBJ1-1 and V is TRBV3-1 (or the pseudogene TRBV3-2); TRBD1 matches at 9 bases. CDR3 length equals 16 residues. Per the germline V gene, CDR1 is LGHDT and CDR2 is YNNKEL (reference sequence). J gave up 4 bases and V 4 bases, and 10 bases lay outside the gene matches. DNA of the CDR3: TGTGCCAGCAGCCCCCGAACGGGACAGGGCGGCACTGAAGCTTTCTTT. Encoded protein: CASSPRTGQGGTEAFF.

CDR3 sequence: CASSPEGAGGSYEQYF. Here the CDR3 DNA reads TGCGCCAGCAGCCCGGAGGGAGCGGGGGGCTCCTACGAGCAGTACTTC. The V and J genes are TRBV5-1 and TRBJ2-7, with TRBD2 identical over 9 bases. Looked up from germline, CDR1 is SGHRS and CDR2 is YFSETQ. This CDR3 spans 16 amino acids. After removal of 4 bases from V and 0 bases from J, the junction contained 8 bases not matched to a gene.

The CDR3, as DNA: TGTGCCAGCAGCCCCTTTGGGAGGGGATTGATTGATAATGAAAAACTGTTTTTT. Amino acid sequence: CASSPFGRGLIDNEKLFF. This rearrangement joins TRBV9 to TRBJ1-4, with D perhaps TRBD1 (5 bases). The germline V and J ends were trimmed by 4 bases and 4 bases, with 23 bases remaining between them. Per germline, CDR1 SGDLS and CDR2 YYNGEE. The CDR3 runs 18 residues.

This chain uses TRBV28 with TRBJ2-2, with 7 bases aligning to TRBD2. The length of the CDR3 is 14 residues. Germline lookup yields CDR1 MDHEN and CDR2 SYDVKM. Unmatched junction bases numbered 4, after V lost 2 bases and J lost 7 bases. The CDR3 region is CASSLSGVGGELFF. CDR3 in DNA: TGTGCCAGCAGTTTAAGCGGGGTGGGCGGGGAGCTGTTTTTT.

CDR3 sequence (DNA): TGTGCCAGCAGCCCTCTAGAGGGCTCCTACAATGAGCAGTTCTTC. It is translated as CASSPLEGSYNEQFF. The chain couples TRBV9 to TRBJ2-1; D is perhaps TRBD2 (5 bases). Germline V gives CDR1 SGDLS, CDR2 YYNGEE. V shed 4 bases and J shed 0 bases, with 11 bases lying between them. The CDR3 sequence is 15 residues long.

CDR3 region: CASSEQGYYGYTF. CDR3 bases: TGTGCCAGCAGTGAACAGGGCTACTATGGCTACACCTTC. This chain connects TRBV25-1 to TRBJ1-2, with a weak D call TRBD1 (5 bases). V gave up 2 bases and J gave up 3 bases, with 7 bases separating them. The CDR3 spans 13 residues. Germline-derived CDR1 and CDR2 are MGHDK and SYGVNS.

The genes are TRBV6-6 and TRBJ1-1; 8 bases match TRBD1. The CDR3 spans 17 residues. CDR1 and CDR2 from the germline V gene are MNHNY and SVGAGI (reference sequence). The V gene end was trimmed by 5 bases and the J gene end by 0 bases; junction bases not matched to a gene: 11. The CDR3 coding sequence is TGTGCCAGCAGTCCTACAAACAGGGGGTGGTTGAACACTGAAGCTTTCTTT. Translation gives CASSPTNRGWLNTEAFF.

The chain links TRBV5-6 to TRBJ2-2, with D tentatively TRBD1 or TRBD2 (6 bases each). Trimming shortened V by 2 bases and J by 0 bases, and 11 bases separated the two germline ends. This CDR3 is 16 amino acids long. Looked up from germline, CDR1 is SGHDT and CDR2 is YYEEEE. CDR3 in amino acids: CASSLVGGSNTGELFF. In DNA, the CDR3 is TGTGCCAGCAGCTTAGTAGGGGGGTCGAACACCGGGGAGCTGTTTTTT.

With respect to this clone: Other DNA sequences in the same sample also yield this CDR3. This chain links TRBV27 with TRBJ1-5, with D hard to call. The germline V and J ends were trimmed by 1 base and 0 bases, with 4 bases remaining between them. Germline-derived CDR1 and CDR2 are MNHEY and SMNVEV (reference sequence). The CDR3 length is 14 residues. The CDR3 reads CASSLWGSNQPQHF. The CDR3 nucleotides read TGTGCCAGCAGTTTATGGGGTAGCAATCAGCCCCAGCATTTT.

This clone was detected a few times. V and J are TRBV13 and TRBJ1-2; TRBD1 might be the D (6 bases). CDR3 length equals 14 residues. Germline V gene sequence: CDR1 PRHDT, CDR2 FYEKMQ (reference sequence). The germline V and J ends were trimmed by 5 bases and 8 bases, with 18 bases remaining between them. The CDR3 is CASSTRGASHGYTF. The CDR3 DNA is TGTGCCAGCAGCACCAGGGGTGCTAGCCACGGCTACACCTTC.

This clone was seen just once. The chain couples TRBV29-1 to TRBJ2-7; 8 bases fit TRBD2. CDR3 length equals 14 residues. V was pared by 4 bases and J by 0 bases, with 5 bases of the junction left unmatched. Germline loops: CDR1 SQVTM, CDR2 ANQGSEA. The CDR3 spells CSVVVAGNSYEQYF. CDR3 sequence (DNA): TGCAGCGTTGTGGTAGCGGGGAACTCCTACGAGCAGTACTTC.

The V call is TRBV5-1, the J call TRBJ2-7; 9 bases are shared with TRBD2. CDR3 size: 15 residues. V shed 1 base, J shed 7 bases, and the junction held 9 bases outside the gene matches. CDR1 is SGHRS, CDR2 YFSETQ, per germline. The CDR3 DNA reads TGCGCCAGCAGCTTGAATGCGGGGGGGCAGGAAGAGCAGTACTTC. This codes for CASSLNAGGQEEQYF.